The rows below give T cell receptor beta chains drawn from one sample of a study of blood T cell repertoires in COVID-19. TCRdb keeps only in-frame clones here, not all; method: immunoSEQ multiplex PCR. Of 350,000 to 450,000 clones listed, around 87% were seen once; the top ten hold roughly 1.9%. Material: PBMCs or T cells enriched from blood (not recorded which). The receptors were gathered from a man aged 35-49 years in a cohort exposed to, infected with or recovered from COVID-19 (not recorded which). CDR3s include the opening cysteine and the closing phenylalanine or tryptophan. A D gene is named only where the DNA matches it firmly. The size of a clone is reported for some rows only, either as once, few or many, or as a class for expanded clones.

v_gene	d_gene	j_gene	abundance	CDR3aa	CDR3nt
TRBV2	TRBD1	TRBJ1-5	.	CASSEWGDRVIRQPQHF	TGTGCCAGCAGTGAATGGGGGGACAGGGTAATACGCCAGCCCCAGCATTTT
TRBV6-4	TRBD1	TRBJ1-6	.	CASSVSGTAYNSPLHF	TGTGCCAGCAGTGTCTCCGGGACAGCCTATAATTCACCCCTCCACTTT
TRBV28	.	TRBJ1-5	.	CASSLLEGGGNQPQHF	TGTGCCAGCAGTTTATTGGAGGGGGGGGGCAATCAGCCCCAGCATTTT
TRBV28	.	TRBJ1-2	few	CAILFGGGDFNYGYTF	TGTGCCATACTCTTCGGAGGGGGGGATTTTAACTATGGCTACACCTTC
TRBV7-9	.	TRBJ2-5	.	CASSLGGGGKETQYF	TGTGCCAGCAGCTTAGGCGGTGGCGGGAAGGAGACCCAGTACTTC
TRBV27	TRBD2	TRBJ2-1	.	CASRPGLVSNEQFF	TGTGCCAGCAGGCCGGGACTAGTCTCCAATGAGCAGTTCTTC
TRBV7-9	TRBD1	TRBJ2-3	.	CASSFGTGNAGNTDTQYF	TGTGCCAGCAGCTTCGGGACAGGGAACGCGGGAAACACAGATACGCAGTATTTT
TRBV6-5	TRBD1	TRBJ1-2	.	CASRFEGAYGYTF	TGTGCCAGCAGGTTTGAGGGGGCCTATGGCTACACCTTC
TRBV7-9	TRBD2	TRBJ2-5	once	CASSYGGGETQYF	TGTGCCAGCAGCTATGGGGGAGGGGAGACCCAGTACTTC
TRBV5-1	.	TRBJ2-2	.	CASSLERGSGGELFF	TGCGCCAGCAGCTTGGAACGGGGAAGTGGCGGGGAGCTGTTTTTT
TRBV6-5	.	TRBJ1-1	.	CASSSQGNTEAFF	TGTGCCAGCAGTTCGCAGGGGAACACTGAAGCTTTCTTT
TRBV10-3	TRBD1	TRBJ1-1	.	CAISENRGNTEAFF	TGTGCCATCAGTGAGAACAGGGGGAACACTGAAGCTTTCTTT
TRBV7-9	.	TRBJ1-2	.	CASSLAPSYGYTF	TGTGCCAGCAGCTTAGCTCCCTCCTATGGCTACACCTTC
TRBV30	.	TRBJ1-2	.	CAWSVLGGYTF	TGTGCCTGGAGTGTACTAGGAGGCTACACCTTC
TRBV18	TRBD1	TRBJ1-6	.	CASSRDSPRNSPLHF	TGTGCCAGCTCACGGGACAGCCCAAGGAATTCACCCCTCCACTTT
TRBV14	.	TRBJ1-1	.	CASSQGAWRAEAFF	TGTGCCAGCAGCCAAGGGGCCTGGAGGGCTGAAGCTTTCTTT
TRBV7-8	TRBD2	TRBJ2-2	.	CASSLYGGTSPPGELFF	TGTGCCAGCAGCTTATATGGGGGGACTAGTCCCCCCGGGGAGCTGTTTTTT
TRBV3-1/TRBV3-2	.	TRBJ1-5	once	CASSQGAGQPQHF	TGTGCCAGCAGCCAGGGGGCCGGTCAGCCCCAGCATTTT
TRBV2	.	TRBJ2-2	.	CASTSPNTGELFF	TGTGCCAGCACCAGTCCGAACACCGGGGAGCTGTTTTTT
TRBV14	TRBD2	TRBJ2-3	.	CASSQGGSGRSTDTQYF	TGTGCCAGCAGCCAAGGTGGTAGCGGGAGGAGCACAGATACGCAGTATTTT
TRBV7-2	.	TRBJ1-6	few	CASSSPGEWSSYNSPLHF	TGTGCCAGCAGCTCTCCGGGAGAGTGGAGCTCCTATAATTCACCCCTCCACTTT
TRBV27	TRBD1	TRBJ1-1	.	CASRGGRDTEAFF	TGTGCCAGCAGAGGGGGCAGGGACACTGAAGCTTTCTTT
TRBV6-2/TRBV6-3	.	TRBJ1-2	.	CASSFRVIYGYTF	TGTGCCAGCAGTTTCAGGGTTATCTATGGCTACACCTTC
TRBV29-1	.	TRBJ2-1	.	CSVGEAGNEQFF	TGCAGCGTTGGGGAGGCGGGGAATGAGCAGTTCTTC
TRBV25-1	.	TRBJ1-6	.	CASSDRSSYNSPLHF	TGTGCCAGCAGTGATAGGAGCTCCTATAATTCACCCCTCCACTTT
TRBV7-9	TRBD2	TRBJ2-3	few	CASSRGLAGTPSTDTQYF	TGTGCCAGCAGCCGCGGACTAGCGGGGACTCCTAGCACAGATACGCAGTATTTT
TRBV19	.	TRBJ2-3	.	CASSLGYPGTDTQYF	TGTGCCAGTAGTTTAGGGTATCCAGGCACAGATACGCAGTATTTT
TRBV11-2	TRBD2	TRBJ2-2	once	CASRRLAGSGAGGELFF	TGTGCCAGCAGGCGACTAGCGGGATCGGGAGCTGGCGGGGAGCTGTTTTTT
TRBV23-1	.	TRBJ2-1	.	CASSQSSEGVGCNEQFF	TGCGCCAGCAGTCAATCGAGTGAGGGGGTAGGATGCAATGAGCAGTTCTTC
TRBV20-1	TRBD1	TRBJ1-2	.	CSASDRASYGYTF	TGCAGTGCTAGTGACAGGGCGTCATATGGCTACACCTTC
TRBV15	.	TRBJ2-2	.	CATSRKLALLNTGELFF	TGTGCCACCAGCAGAAAACTAGCTCTCCTGAACACCGGGGAGCTGTTTTTT
TRBV23-1	TRBD1	TRBJ2-7	.	CASIAGQAVLSQYF	TGCGCCAGCATTGCAGGACAGGCGGTCTTGAGCCAGTACTTC
TRBV10-3	TRBD2	TRBJ2-2	.	CAIGAPGLAVGELFF	TGTGCCATCGGCGCGCCGGGACTAGCGGTCGGGGAGCTGTTTTTT
TRBV18	TRBD2	TRBJ2-1	once	CASSPPEAASGRAINEQFF	TGTGCCAGCTCACCACCTGAGGCGGCTAGCGGGAGGGCCATCAATGAGCAGTTCTTC
TRBV18	.	TRBJ1-1	.	CASSRAGNTEAFF	TGTGCCAGCTCACGAGCGGGGAACACTGAAGCTTTCTTT
TRBV7-8	TRBD1	TRBJ2-6	.	CASSLRDSSSGANVLTF	TGTGCCAGCAGCCTACGGGACAGTAGCTCTGGGGCCAACGTCCTGACTTTC
TRBV2	.	TRBJ2-7	.	CASSGTRGQYF	TGTGCCAGCAGTGGGACAAGGGGACAGTACTTC
TRBV28	.	TRBJ1-5	.	CASNRHRNQPQHF	TGTGCCAGCAACCGACACCGCAATCAGCCCCAGCATTTT
TRBV2	.	TRBJ1-1	once	CASKERDKFSNTEAFF	TGTGCCAGCAAGGAACGGGACAAATTTTCGAACACTGAAGCTTTCTTT
TRBV5-6	TRBD2	TRBJ2-4	once	CASSSRIAGNSQNIQYF	TGTGCCAGCAGCTCCCGAATAGCGGGAAATAGCCAAAACATTCAGTACTTC
TRBV28	TRBD1	TRBJ2-7	.	CASSLPGQGDYEQYF	TGTGCCAGCAGTTTACCTGGACAGGGAGACTACGAGCAGTACTTC
TRBV10-1	.	TRBJ1-5	.	CASSEGRGKEPQHF	TGCGCCAGCAGTGAGGGCCGGGGGAAGGAGCCCCAGCATTTT
TRBV10-2	TRBD1	TRBJ1-1	.	CASSESVLRGRRNTEAFF	TGCGCCAGCAGTGAGTCGGTGTTGAGGGGGCGACGGAACACTGAAGCTTTCTTT
TRBV20-1	.	TRBJ2-7	.	CSASRGQGYEQYF	TGCAGTGCTAGTCGTGGTCAGGGCTACGAGCAGTACTTC
TRBV9	.	TRBJ2-3	.	CASSPAPTSTDTQYF	TGTGCCAGCAGCCCAGCCCCAACTAGTACAGATACGCAGTATTTT
TRBV18	.	TRBJ2-2	.	CASSPFQEETGELFF	TGTGCCAGCTCACCGTTCCAGGAAGAAACCGGGGAGCTGTTTTTT